Following are 12 T cell receptor beta chains from one sample sequenced in a study of T cells after yellow fever vaccination. MiXCR was run by TCRdb on the 5' RACE reads, yielding one entry per CDR3 protein. The sample includes approximately 510,000 distinct CDR3 sequences, less than 25% seen only once; the top ten take about 15%. The sequences come from PBMCs, collected about 20 days after the first yellow fever vaccination. The receptor source for this set is a man younger than 35 who received the YFV17D yellow fever vaccine.

This chain links TRBV28 with TRBJ2-6; D not resolved. Germline CDR1 reads MDHEN; CDR2 reads SYDVKM. The CDR3 is made up of 15 amino acids. The ends were cut back, 5 bases at V and 0 bases at J, with 8 bases in the middle. CDR3 region: CASSRTSSGANVLTF. The CDR3 DNA reads as TGTGCCAGCAGTCGTACCAGCTCTGGGGCCAACGTCCTGACTTTC.

The chain recombines TRBV4-2 with TRBJ1-5; D is ambiguous. Germline-derived CDR1 and CDR2 are LGHNA and YNFKEQ. Trimming left V 0 bases short and J 2 bases short, with 14 bases between. The CDR3 has 17 amino acids. CDR3 region: CASSQDLSGFGNQPQHF. Written as DNA, the CDR3 is TGTGCCAGCAGCCAAGATCTTTCGGGTTTCGGCAATCAGCCCCAGCATTTT.

The rearrangement joins TRBV20-1 to TRBJ1-5; 8 nucleotides line up with TRBD1. The length of the CDR3 is 12 residues. CDR1 DFQATT and CDR2 SNEGSKA come from the germline V gene (reference sequence). V shed 5 bases, J shed 6 bases, and the junction held 3 bases outside the gene matches. CDR3 amino acids: CSASGGGQPQHF. The DNA for the CDR3 is TGCAGTGCTTCAGGGGGCGGTCAGCCCCAGCATTTT.

The rearrangement uses TRBV29-1 and TRBJ1-1; D call uncertain. Germline V CDR1 and CDR2: SQVTM, ANQGSEA. V was clipped by 3 bases and J by 0 bases, with 5 bases between them. There are 12 residues in the CDR3. The DNA of the CDR3 is TGCAGCGTTGACCAGATGAACACTGAAGCTTTCTTT. This sequence encodes CSVDQMNTEAFF.

The chain links TRBV29-1 to TRBJ1-5; 8 positions match TRBD1. The CDR3 consists of 14 residues. Germline V CDR1 and CDR2: SQVTM, ANQGSEA. Germline trimming cut 4 bases from V and 0 bases from J; bases unmatched to any gene: 2. This CDR3 reads CSVGGQGSNQPQHF. The CDR3, as DNA: TGCAGCGTTGGAGGACAGGGTAGCAATCAGCCCCAGCATTTT.

This clonotype was seen more than once but under ten times. The chain has TRBV5-1 and TRBJ2-4; D unclear. Per the germline V gene, CDR1 is SGHRS and CDR2 is YFSETQ. The V gene lost 2 bases and the J gene lost 10 bases, with 13 bases spanning the gap. CDR3 length equals 13 residues. The CDR3 reads CASSFGDSRIQYF. CDR3 bases: TGCGCCAGCAGCTTCGGAGACTCTAGAATTCAGTACTTC.

The chain links TRBV11-2 to TRBJ2-3; D is unresolved. The germline CDR1 and CDR2 sequences are SGHAT and FQNNGV. The CDR3 runs 19 residues. V lost 5 bases, J lost 2 bases, and 26 bases lay in between. CDR3 sequence: CASSPRFSRGVLVTDTQYF. In DNA form, the CDR3 reads TGTGCCAGCAGCCCACGCTTCTCGCGAGGTGTATTGGTCACAGATACGCAGTATTTT. The variable domain in full, with the rest retrieved from reference TRBV11-2 and TRBJ2-3, is EAGVAQSPRYKIIEKRQSVAFWCNPISGHATLYWYQQILGQGPKLLIQFQNNGVVDDSQLPKDRFSAERLKGVDSTLKIQPAKLEDSAVYLCASSPRFSRGVLVTDTQYFGPGTRLTVL.

V and J are TRBV20-1 and TRBJ2-3, with D perhaps matching TRBD1 or TRBD2 (5 bases each). There are 15 residues in the CDR3. V lost 6 bases to trimming and J lost 4 bases, with 20 bases between them. CDR1 is DFQATT, CDR2 SNEGSKA, per germline (reference sequence). This CDR3 is CSAGLSGPRADTQYF. CDR3 DNA sequence: TGCAGTGCGGGGTTATCGGGGCCTCGGGCAGATACGCAGTATTTT.

J is TRBJ1-2 and V is TRBV4-2; maybe TRBD1 (5 bases). The CDR3 length is 12 residues. Germline values: CDR1 LGHNA, CDR2 YNFKEQ. V dropped 5 bases and J dropped 6 bases, with 10 bases sitting between them. The CDR3 loop reads CASSDLGDGYTF. The DNA for the CDR3 is TGTGCCAGCAGCGACTTGGGGGATGGCTACACCTTC.

This clonotype was counted between two and nine times. J is TRBJ2-7 and V is TRBV12-3 or TRBV12-4; maybe TRBD1 (6 bases). This CDR3 contains 12 residues. The V end was cut by 5 bases, the J end by 6 bases, with 11 bases between. The CDR3 here is CASSLRGSEQYF. The CDR3, as DNA: TGTGCCAGCAGTCTCAGGGGATCCGAGCAGTACTTC.

V usage is TRBV12-3 or TRBV12-4 and J usage is TRBJ2-2, with 7 bases fitting TRBD1. V was clipped by 9 bases and J by 0 bases; unmatched bases: 4. The CDR3 covers 14 residues. The CDR3 sequence is CASRQGANTGELFF. The CDR3 DNA reads TGTGCCAGTAGACAGGGCGCGAACACCGGGGAGCTGTTTTTT.

This clonotype was observed a few times. The V call is TRBV14, the J call TRBJ2-1, with D possibly TRBD2 on 7 matching bases. Trimming removed 4 bases from V and 2 bases from J, with 15 bases in between. The CDR3 covers 16 residues. CDR1 and CDR2 (germline): SGHDN, FVKESK. CDR3 region: CASSPLGGDAYNEQFF. In DNA form, the CDR3 reads TGTGCCAGCAGCCCTCTAGGGGGGGACGCCTACAATGAGCAGTTCTTC.